The 30 T cell receptor beta chains presented below share a single source sample, sequenced in a study of T cell responses to AZD1222 COVID-19 vaccine. TCRdb keeps only in-frame clones here, not all; method: immunoSEQ multiplex PCR. The sample contains about 90,000 clones, about 91% of which appear only once. The source was peripheral blood, collected 28 days after the second AZD1222 dose. Receptors originate from an adult who received the AZD1222 COVID-19 vaccine.

The chain combines TRBV5-4 with TRBJ1-1; 9 nucleotides align to TRBD1. CDR1 and CDR2 (germline): SGHNT, YYREEE (reference sequence). The CDR3 is made up of 14 amino acids. V lost 3 bases, J lost 5 bases, and 5 bases stayed unmatched. CDR3 sequence (DNA): TGTGCCAGCAGCTACCGGGACAGGGAGACTGAAGCTTTCTTT. Encoded protein: CASSYRDRETEAFF.

V usage is TRBV7-8 and J usage is TRBJ2-7; TRBD2 matches at 11 bases. Germline lookup yields CDR1 SGHVS and CDR2 FQNEAQ. V gave up 4 bases and J gave up 5 bases; unmatched junction bases: 4. The CDR3 totals 14 residues. CDR3 region: CASSWPGLADEQYF. CDR3 DNA sequence: TGTGCCAGCAGCTGGCCGGGACTAGCGGACGAGCAGTACTTC.

The chain is built from TRBV4-1 and TRBJ2-7; 11 bases are shared with TRBD2. Trimming at V came to 2 bases and at J to 2 bases, leaving 8 bases not matched to a gene. Germline CDR1 MGHRA, CDR2 YSYEKL. CDR3 size: 17 residues. CDR3 in DNA: TGCGCCAGCAGCCAAACCTCCATAGCGGGGGGGCCCTACGAGCAGTACTTC. Translated, it gives CASSQTSIAGGPYEQYF.

CDR3 bases: TGTGCCAGCAGCTCCACAGGGGCCAGCAATCAGCCCCAGCATTTT. It translates to CASSSTGASNQPQHF. V gene TRBV7-2 combines with J gene TRBJ1-5; 7 bases line up with TRBD1. This CDR3 comprises 15 residues. Germline CDR1 and CDR2: SGHTA and FQGNSA. J was trimmed by 1 base and V by 4 bases; bases with no gene match: 4.

This chain connects TRBV2 to TRBJ1-5; D ambiguous. The CDR3 covers 13 residues. Trimming removed 4 bases from V and 7 bases from J, with 11 bases in between. CDR1 SNHLY and CDR2 FYNNEI come from the germline V gene. The CDR3 loop is CASSVYEGQPQHF. The CDR3 region has the DNA TGTGCCAGCAGTGTCTATGAGGGACAGCCCCAGCATTTT.

This clone appeared a few times. The rearrangement uses TRBV6-4 and TRBJ2-1, with TRBD2 identical over 8 bases. Per the germline V gene, CDR1 is MRHNA and CDR2 is SNTAGT. J gave up 10 bases and V 3 bases, and 5 bases lay outside the gene matches. The CDR3 contains 13 residues. The CDR3 DNA is TGTGCCAGCAGTGAGGGACTAGTGGCGGAGCAGTTCTTC. This sequence encodes CASSEGLVAEQFF.

The rearrangement joins TRBV19 to TRBJ1-1; 12 positions agree with TRBD1. With V trimmed by 5 bases and J by 1 base, 8 bases remained unmatched. CDR1 and CDR2 from the germline V gene are LNHDA and SQIVND (reference sequence). This CDR3 comprises 17 residues. This CDR3 reads CASSAYRDRGRNTEAFF. In DNA, the CDR3 is TGTGCCAGTAGTGCCTACCGGGACAGGGGGCGGAACACTGAAGCTTTCTTT.

The rearrangement links TRBV12-5 to TRBJ1-1; D gene unclear. The V end was cut by 6 bases, the J end by 4 bases, with 15 bases between. Looked up from germline, CDR1 is LGHNT and CDR2 is FRNRAP. The CDR3 totals 14 residues. The CDR3 DNA reads TGTGCTAGTGGCAGAGGAGAGTTGAGCACTGAAGCTTTCTTT. Translation: CASGRGELSTEAFF.

The chain uses TRBV7-9 and TRBJ2-5, with D maybe TRBD1 (6 bases). CDR1 SEHNR and CDR2 FQNEAQ come from the germline V gene (reference sequence). Deletions cut 6 bases from V and 2 bases from J, with 10 bases between. The CDR3 covers 13 residues. The CDR3 DNA reads TGTGCCAGCAGTCGAGGGGGACAAGAGACCCAGTACTTC. It encodes CASSRGGQETQYF.

This chain connects TRBV7-8 to TRBJ2-2; possible D gene TRBD1, 6 bases. The CDR3 loop spans 16 amino acids. From germline, CDR1 is SGHVS and CDR2 FQNEAQ. V lost 1 base and J lost 4, with 13 bases in between. The CDR3 nucleotides are TGTGCCAGCAGCTTAGTGGTCAGGGGAATCACCGGGGAGCTGTTTTTT. It codes for CASSLVVRGITGELFF.

The chain joins TRBV28 to TRBJ1-1; no firm D call. Trimming removed 4 bases at V and 5 bases at J, with 8 bases between. CDR1 and CDR2 from the germline V gene are MDHEN and SYDVKM. This CDR3 has 12 residues. The DNA of the CDR3 is TGTGCCAGCAGTTCCCTTTTAACTGAAGCTTTCTTT. It is translated as CASSSLLTEAFF.

In its sample, this clone was seen once. V is TRBV5-1 and J is TRBJ1-4, with D possibly TRBD1 on 5 matching bases. With 0 bases removed from V and 6 bases from J, the gap between germline ends came to 9 bases. The CDR3 has 14 amino acids. Germline CDR1 is SGHRS and CDR2 is YFSETQ. CDR3 sequence reads: CASSLERGDEKLFF. CDR3 in DNA: TGCGCCAGCAGCTTGGAGAGGGGCGATGAAAAACTGTTTTTT.

This chain connects TRBV7-9 to TRBJ2-2, with D possibly being TRBD2 (6 bases). The CDR3 is 14 amino acids. The germline V gene has CDR1 SEHNR and CDR2 FQNEAQ (reference sequence). The V and J ends lost 0 bases and 7 bases respectively, with 9 bases between them. The chain's CDR3 is CASSLAGGSGELFF. CDR3 coding DNA: TGTGCCAGCAGCTTAGCGGGAGGAAGCGGGGAGCTGTTTTTT.

The chain has TRBV2 and TRBJ1-1, with D unresolved. Germline V CDR1 and CDR2: SNHLY, FYNNEI. This CDR3 comprises 16 residues. V shed 7 bases and J shed 0 bases, with 18 bases lying between them. This CDR3 reads CASNMAAGQMNTEAFF. The CDR3 coding sequence is TGTGCCAGCAATATGGCGGCGGGCCAGATGAACACTGAAGCTTTCTTT.

The gene calls are TRBV6-5 and TRBJ1-2; TRBD1 aligns across 11 bases. Germline V CDR1 and CDR2: MNHEY, SVGAGI. Germline trimming cut 6 bases from V and 5 bases from J; bases unmatched to any gene: 5. The CDR3 has 14 residues. The CDR3 DNA is TGTGCCAGCAGGTCCGGGACAGGGGGTTATGGCTACACCTTC. Protein sequence: CASRSGTGGYGYTF.

The chain combines TRBV7-3 with TRBJ1-2; 10 bases align to TRBD1. Germline V gene sequence: CDR1 SGHTA, CDR2 FQGTGA. Unmatched junction bases numbered 6, after V lost 5 bases and J lost 0 bases. This CDR3 is 16 amino acids long. CDR3 DNA: TGTGCCAGCAGCCACGGACAGGGGGGGTCTAACTATGGCTACACCTTC. Translated: CASSHGQGGSNYGYTF.

This chain connects TRBV2 to TRBJ1-5; no clear D gene. Trimming removed 3 bases at V and 5 bases at J, with 11 bases between. Germline CDR1 reads SNHLY; CDR2 reads FYNNEI. The CDR3 runs 14 residues. In DNA, the CDR3 is TGTGCCAGCAGTGAGGATGCCTCCTATCAGCCCCAGCATTTT. Encoded protein: CASSEDASYQPQHF.

This clone was observed a single time. This chain links TRBV27 with TRBJ1-5; 9 nucleotides align to TRBD1. Germline assignment: CDR1 MNHEY and CDR2 SMNVEV (reference sequence). With 0 bases clipped from V and 4 bases from J, the junction kept 4 bases outside the gene matches. The CDR3 contains 16 residues. In DNA form, the CDR3 reads TGTGCCAGCAGTTTATCGGGACAGGGTTATAATCAGCCCCAGCATTTT. It codes for CASSLSGQGYNQPQHF.

The chain couples TRBV11-2 to TRBJ1-1; D gene ambiguous. The V end was cut by 0 bases, the J end by 4 bases, with 12 bases between. This CDR3 comprises 15 residues. Germline-derived CDR1 and CDR2 are SGHAT and FQNNGV. The chain's CDR3 is CASSLDFWGSTEAFF. The CDR3 DNA reads TGTGCCAGCAGCTTAGATTTCTGGGGAAGCACTGAAGCTTTCTTT.

The J gene is TRBJ1-2, the V gene TRBV9; 8 bases map to TRBD1. Germline assignment: CDR1 SGDLS and CDR2 YYNGEE. The CDR3 loop spans 12 amino acids. J was trimmed by 7 bases and V by 10 bases; bases with no gene match: 9. The CDR3 sequence: CAGVRGLGGYTF. The DNA for the CDR3 is TGTGCCGGAGTCAGGGGGCTGGGTGGCTACACCTTC.

Only one count was recorded for this clone. This chain connects TRBV7-6 to TRBJ1-4; 8 bases map to TRBD1. The CDR3 is 14 residues long. Per germline, CDR1 SGHVS and CDR2 FNYEAQ. The ends lost 3 bases at V and 8 bases at J; junction bases unmatched: 5. CDR3: CASSFGQGKEKLFF. In nucleotides, the CDR3 is TGTGCCAGCAGCTTTGGACAGGGCAAGGAAAAACTGTTTTTT.

This clone was detected only once. The final CDR3 position lacks the conserved phenylalanine or tryptophan, pointing to a likely read error. Because the CDR3's place on the DNA is in doubt, the DNA is left out and the CDR3 is given as listed by TCRdb. The chain couples TRBV12-3 or TRBV12-4 to TRBJ1-2. The CDR3 sequence runs 12 residues, both termini included. CDR3 in amino acids: CASSLLGGGPII.

The V and J genes are TRBV5-4 and TRBJ2-7; possibly TRBD2 for D (6 bases). Germline V gene lookup returns CDR1 SGHNT and CDR2 YYREEE (reference sequence). Between the trimmed V and J ends, which lost 6 bases and 3 bases, there was a span of 13 bases. The CDR3 runs 13 residues. This CDR3 is CASKSRGIYEQYF. CDR3 coding DNA: TGTGCCAGCAAGTCTCGGGGGATCTACGAGCAGTACTTC. The full variable domain, rest sourced from reference TRBV5-4 and TRBJ2-7, is ETGVTQSPTHLIKTRGQQVTLRCSSQSGHNTVSWYQQALGQGPQFIFQYYREEENGRGNFPPRFSGLQFPNYSSELNVNALELDDSALYLCASKSRGIYEQYFGPGTRLTVT.

This clone turned up a few times. The chain has TRBV4-1 and TRBJ1-2; D unresolved. V lost 1 base and J lost 6, with 12 bases in between. Germline values: CDR1 MGHRA, CDR2 YSYEKL. The CDR3 has 14 amino acids. The CDR3 spells CASSQGLMGNGYTF. The CDR3 DNA follows: TGCGCCAGCAGCCAAGGACTGATGGGGAATGGCTACACCTTC.

CDR3 amino acids: CASSPRKGGHYGYTF. The CDR3 bases are TGTGCCAGCAGTCCGCGAAAAGGGGGTCACTATGGCTACACCTTC. The chain has TRBV27 and TRBJ1-2, with D possibly TRBD1 on 6 matching bases. CDR1 and CDR2 from the germline V gene are MNHEY and SMNVEV (reference sequence). The CDR3 consists of 15 residues. Trimming took off 5 bases at V and 3 bases at J, with 16 bases between the two ends.

The chain has TRBV7-9 and TRBJ1-5; D possibly corresponds to TRBD1 (6 bases). V was shortened by 6 bases and J by 4 bases, with 16 bases between the two germline ends. The CDR3 extends over 15 amino acids. Germline V gives CDR1 SEHNR, CDR2 FQNEAQ (reference sequence). In nucleotides, the CDR3 is TGTGCCAGCAGTGAGGGGGTGTGGGAAAATCAGCCCCAGCATTTT. It specifies CASSEGVWENQPQHF.

V gene TRBV28 combines with J gene TRBJ2-7, with 8 bases that match TRBD2. V gave up 5 bases and J gave up 6 bases; unmatched junction bases: 9. CDR1 and CDR2 from the germline V gene are MDHEN and SYDVKM. CDR3 length: 14 amino acids. CDR3 sequence: CASSLASGGSEQYF. The CDR3 DNA reads as TGTGCCAGCAGTCTTGCCAGCGGGGGAAGCGAGCAGTACTTC. The full variable domain, its missing parts supplied by reference TRBV28 and TRBJ2-7, is DVKVTQSSRYLVKRTGEKVFLECVQDMDHENMFWYRQDPGLGLRLIYFSYDVKMKEKGDIPEGYSVSREKKERFSLILESASTNQTSMYLCASSLASGGSEQYFGPGTRLTVT.

The chain combines TRBV10-3 with TRBJ1-1; D is ambiguous. V was clipped by 2 bases and J by 2 bases, with 9 bases between them. Looked up from germline, CDR1 is ENHRY and CDR2 is SYGVKD. This CDR3 is 14 amino acids long. As DNA, the CDR3 is TGTGCCATCAGTGAGGGGGTCCTAAACACTGAAGCTTTCTTT. Its translation: CAISEGVLNTEAFF.

V and J are TRBV5-1 and TRBJ2-6; D remains unclear. This CDR3 is 14 amino acids long. V dropped 3 bases and J dropped 0 bases, with 4 bases sitting between them. Germline V gene data show CDR1 as SGHRS and CDR2 as YFSETQ. CDR3 nucleotide sequence: TGCGCCAGCAGCTCAGACTCTGGGGCCAACGTCCTGACTTTC. It encodes CASSSDSGANVLTF.

This clone was picked up one time. The V call is TRBV5-6, the J call TRBJ2-4, with 8 bases fitting TRBD2. Germline CDR1 is SGHDT and CDR2 is YYEEEE. The V gene end was trimmed by 3 bases and the J gene end by 4 bases; junction bases not matched to a gene: 6. The CDR3 consists of 15 residues. The DNA for the CDR3 is TGTGCCAGCAGCTCAACGGGGGGGCAGAAAAACATTCAGTACTTC. Translated, it gives CASSSTGGQKNIQYF.